This T cell receptor beta chain was sequenced during a study of CD8 T cells in Susac syndrome (dated by TCRdb to the late 2010s). As for the study more broadly: Of the Susac syndrome patients who were sequenced, fewer than 10 were in clinical remission while roughly six had clinically active disease. At blood withdrawal, Susac syndrome patients were either therapy-naive, taking corticosteroids (in some cases with IVIg as well), or taking IVIg alone. The study used repertoire sequencing to test whether antigen drove CD8+ T cell activation and differentiation in Susac syndrome. Study-level results and caveats: The study acknowledged that relatively few individuals were included in the TCR sequencing and HLA analysis. No clonal expansion was detected in the CD4+ T cell repertoire of Susac syndrome patients.

Peripheral blood CD8+ and CD4+ T cells from healthy donors, Susac syndrome patients and multiple sclerosis patients were profiled by high-throughput TCR beta sequencing. Susac syndrome patients met recently defined diagnostic criteria for definite or probable disease. CD8+ TEMRA cells were enriched by FACS, while bulk CD8+ and CD4+ T cells were purified by magnetic negative isolation. Blood was drawn into EDTA tubes, processed within 24 hours, and PBMCs were isolated by density gradient centrifugation. PBMCs destined for TCR sequencing were cryopreserved in liquid nitrogen and later thawed in a 37 °C water bath. The sorted or isolated CD4+, CD8+ and CD8+ TEMRA cells reached a purity of at least 90%. A word on this clonotype: It has no known antigen specificity. No much larger clone exists at a distance of one base, and base qualities are not known.

The germline V gene yields KGHDR for CDR1 and SFDVKD for CDR2. From cysteine to phenylalanine, the CDR3 is 15 amino acids long. Only the CDR3 DNA stays, 45 bases, in frame from base 1. Between the V and J ends, shortened by 12 bases and 6 bases respectively, the junction contains 26 bases. RNA was extracted using the RNeasy kit, and roughly 0.5 to 1 ug of the RNA was reverse transcribed with random hexamers. The immunoSEQ multiplex PCR assay, which covers 54 Vbeta and 13 Jbeta segments, was used to amplify TCR beta CDR3 regions. PCR amplification bias was corrected using a synthetic template baseline for primer optimization and computational correction. In the paper's pipeline: Only productive sequences were kept, with reads annotated to V, D and J genes according to IMGT and analyzed in immunoSEQ Analyzer. Clonality was computed as one minus Shannon entropy normalized by log2 of the number of productive unique sequences. For each patient and control, public and private clones were evaluated among the 100 most prevalent clones. Susac-specific clones were defined as absent from healthy and MS cohorts, 1052 published viral clones and other ImmuneACCESS disease sequences. TCRdb reprocessing: public reads trimmed at Q25 with fastp, clones called with MiXCR, in-frame beta chains kept. Each CDR3 protein appears once, grouped with its most common genes and DNA. The V and J calls here are based on TCRdb, not the publication. The sample has about 240,000 distinct CDR3 sequences on record, 90% to 97% of them singletons. The top ten hold around 0.093% of the sample.

The sequence came from a human donor with Susac syndrome. Sequencing input: CD4+ T cells from PBMCs. The sequence joins TRBV24-1 to TRBJ2-7; TRBD2 might be the D gene, on 6 matching bases. The CDR3 here reads CAPAVRPGVRSEQYF. The sequenced DNA is TGTGCCCCGGCGGTACGGCCGGGAGTTCGCTCCGAGCAGTACTTC.